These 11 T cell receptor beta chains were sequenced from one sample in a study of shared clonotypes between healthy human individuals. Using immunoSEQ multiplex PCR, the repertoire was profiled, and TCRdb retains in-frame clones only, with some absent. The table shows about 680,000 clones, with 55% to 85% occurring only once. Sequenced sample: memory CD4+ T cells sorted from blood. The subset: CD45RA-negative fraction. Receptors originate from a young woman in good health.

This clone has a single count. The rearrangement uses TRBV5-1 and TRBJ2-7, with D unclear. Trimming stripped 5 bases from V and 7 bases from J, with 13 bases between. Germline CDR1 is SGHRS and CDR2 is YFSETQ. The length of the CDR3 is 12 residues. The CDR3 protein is CASRTGFEEQYF. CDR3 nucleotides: TGCGCCAGCAGGACCGGGTTCGAGGAGCAGTACTTC. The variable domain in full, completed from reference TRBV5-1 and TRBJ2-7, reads KAGVTQTPRYLIKTRGQQVTLSCSPISGHRSVSWYQQTPGQGLQFLFEYFSETQRNKGNFPGRFSGRQFSNSRSEMNVSTLELGDSALYLCASRTGFEEQYFGPGTRLTVT.

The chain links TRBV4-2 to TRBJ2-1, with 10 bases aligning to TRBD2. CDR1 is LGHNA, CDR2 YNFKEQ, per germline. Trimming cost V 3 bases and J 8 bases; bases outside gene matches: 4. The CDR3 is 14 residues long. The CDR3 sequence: CASSHPSGSHEQFF. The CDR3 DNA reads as TGTGCCAGCAGCCACCCTAGCGGGAGTCATGAGCAGTTCTTC.

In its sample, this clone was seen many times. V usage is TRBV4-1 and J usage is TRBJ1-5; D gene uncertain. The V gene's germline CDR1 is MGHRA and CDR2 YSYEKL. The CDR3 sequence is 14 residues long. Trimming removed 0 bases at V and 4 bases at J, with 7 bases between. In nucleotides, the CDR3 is TGCGCCAGCAGCCAAGATAACGGTAATCAGCCCCAGCATTTT. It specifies CASSQDNGNQPQHF.

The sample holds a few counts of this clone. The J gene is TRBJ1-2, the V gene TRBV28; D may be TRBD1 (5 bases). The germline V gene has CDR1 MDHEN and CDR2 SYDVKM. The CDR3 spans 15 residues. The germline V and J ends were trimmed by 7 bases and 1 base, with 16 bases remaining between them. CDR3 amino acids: CASNVGPANNYGYTF. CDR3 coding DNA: TGTGCCAGCAACGTGGGACCAGCTAATAACTATGGCTACACCTTC.

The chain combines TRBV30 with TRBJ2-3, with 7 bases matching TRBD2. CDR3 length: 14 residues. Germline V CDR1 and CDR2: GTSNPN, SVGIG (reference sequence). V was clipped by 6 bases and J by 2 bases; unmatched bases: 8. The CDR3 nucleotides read TGTGCCTGCAAACCTAGCGGCAACACAGATACGCAGTATTTT. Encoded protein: CACKPSGNTDTQYF. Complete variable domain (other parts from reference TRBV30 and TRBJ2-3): SQTIHQWPATLVQPVGSPLSLECTVEGTSNPNLYWYRQAAGRGLQLLFYSVGIGQISSEVPQNLSASRPQDRQFILSSKKLLLSDSGFYLCACKPSGNTDTQYFGPGTRLTVL.

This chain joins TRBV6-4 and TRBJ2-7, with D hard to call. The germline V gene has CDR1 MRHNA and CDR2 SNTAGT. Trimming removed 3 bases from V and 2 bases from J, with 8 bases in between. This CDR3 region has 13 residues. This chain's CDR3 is CASSESRPYEQYF. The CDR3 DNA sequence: TGTGCCAGCAGTGAAAGCAGGCCCTACGAGCAGTACTTC.

The CDR3 DNA reads as TGTGCCAGCAGCTTGTGGCCTCCGGACACCGGGGAGCTGTTTTTT. Translation: CASSLWPPDTGELFF. This chain uses TRBV5-8 with TRBJ2-2; D is ambiguous. V lost 1 base to trimming and J lost 3 bases, with 10 bases between them. CDR1 SGHTS and CDR2 YDEGEE come from the germline V gene. This CDR3 region has 15 residues.

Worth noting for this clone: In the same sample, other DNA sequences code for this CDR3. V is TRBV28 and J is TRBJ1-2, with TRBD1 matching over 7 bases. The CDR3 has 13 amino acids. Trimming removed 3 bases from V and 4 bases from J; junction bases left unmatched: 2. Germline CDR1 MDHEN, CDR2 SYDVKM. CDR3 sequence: CASSFRGSYGYTF. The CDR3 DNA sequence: TGTGCCAGCAGTTTCAGGGGGAGCTATGGCTACACCTTC.

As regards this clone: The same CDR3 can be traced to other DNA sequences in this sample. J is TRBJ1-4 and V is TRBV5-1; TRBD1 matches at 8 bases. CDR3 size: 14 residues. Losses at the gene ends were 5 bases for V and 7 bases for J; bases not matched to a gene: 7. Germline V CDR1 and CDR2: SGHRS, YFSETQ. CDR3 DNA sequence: TGCGCCAGCAGGGCCGGAACAGGGGGTGAAAAACTGTTTTTT. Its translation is CASRAGTGGEKLFF.

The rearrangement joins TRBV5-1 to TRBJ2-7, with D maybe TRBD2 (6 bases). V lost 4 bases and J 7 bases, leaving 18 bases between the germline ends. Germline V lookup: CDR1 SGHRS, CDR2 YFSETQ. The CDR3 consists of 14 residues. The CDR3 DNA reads TGCGCCAGCAGCCGGTCTAGGTCGGGGGTGGAGCAGTACTTC. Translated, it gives CASSRSRSGVEQYF.

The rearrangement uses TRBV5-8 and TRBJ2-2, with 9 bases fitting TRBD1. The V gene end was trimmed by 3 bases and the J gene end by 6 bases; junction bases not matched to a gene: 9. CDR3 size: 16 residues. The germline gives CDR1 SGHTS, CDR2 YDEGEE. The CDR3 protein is CASSSYRGLAPGELFF. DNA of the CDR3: TGTGCCAGCAGCTCATACAGGGGGCTGGCCCCCGGGGAGCTGTTTTTT. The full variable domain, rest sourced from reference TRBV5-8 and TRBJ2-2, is EAGVTQSPTHLIKTRGQQATLRCSPISGHTSVYWYQQALGLGLQFLLWYDEGEERNRGNFPPRFSGRQFPNYSSELNVNALELEDSALYLCASSSYRGLAPGELFFGEGSRLTVL.